This T cell receptor (beta chain) was retrieved from a study of glioma-infiltrating T cells. The iRepertoire nested amplicon-rescue multiplex PCR amplified TCR alpha and beta CDR3s from RNA. For one-step reverse transcription and amplification, 100-400 ng of tissue mRNA or PBMC total RNA was used. TCRdb itself ran the multiplex PCR reads through MiXCR, one entry per CDR3 protein. The sample includes roughly 200,000 distinct CDR3 sequences, more than 25% of them seen just once. This CDR3 is 14 amino acids long. Unmatched junction bases numbered 4, after V lost 4 bases and J lost 5 bases. Germline CDR1 and CDR2: MNHEY and SMNVEV (reference sequence). This clonotype has a count of ten or more. The antigen is unknown. Overall study findings and caveats: CDR3 overlap between tissue and blood was very small. Tissue-blood divergence was below expectation in non-neoplastic patients, above in gliomas.

This TCR was recovered from a human donor with low-grade glioma or glioblastoma, undergoing nonglioma brain surgery, or in good health (not recorded which). The sequenced material came from glioma tissue, nonneoplastic brain tissue, or PBMCs (not recorded which). The chain is built from TRBV27 and TRBJ2-7; TRBD2 agrees at 11 bases. CDR3 nucleotides: TGTGCCAGCAGTTCCACTAGCGGGAGCGACGAGCAGTACTTC. Translation gives CASSSTSGSDEQYF.